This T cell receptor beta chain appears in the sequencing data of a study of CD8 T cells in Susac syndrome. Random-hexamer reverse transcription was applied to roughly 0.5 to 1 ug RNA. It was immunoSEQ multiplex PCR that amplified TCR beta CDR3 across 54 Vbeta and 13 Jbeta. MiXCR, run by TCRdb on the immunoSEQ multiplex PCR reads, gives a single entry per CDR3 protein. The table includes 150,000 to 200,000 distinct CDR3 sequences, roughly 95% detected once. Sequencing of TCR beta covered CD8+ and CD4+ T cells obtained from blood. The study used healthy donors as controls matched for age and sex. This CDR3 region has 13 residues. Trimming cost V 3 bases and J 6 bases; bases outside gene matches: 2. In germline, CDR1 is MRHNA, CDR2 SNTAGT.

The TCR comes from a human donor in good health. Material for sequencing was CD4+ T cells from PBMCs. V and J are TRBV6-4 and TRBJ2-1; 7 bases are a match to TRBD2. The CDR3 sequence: CASSEGEGNEQFF. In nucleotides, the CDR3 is TGTGCCAGCAGTGAAGGGGAGGGCAATGAGCAGTTCTTC.